This T cell receptor beta chain came from a study of patients and donors after allogeneic stem cell transplantation. TCRdb reprocessed the RT-PCR reads via MiXCR and lists one record per CDR3 protein. The table records roughly 200,000 distinct CDR3 sequences, around 41% of them present only once. Looked up from germline, CDR1 is MDHEN and CDR2 is SYDVKM. The ends were cut back, 5 bases at V and 0 bases at J, with 14 bases in the middle. This CDR3 contains 17 residues. This clonotype was seen more than once but under ten times. V gene TRBV28 combines with J gene TRBJ2-6; TRBD1 is a possible D gene (6 bases). The receptor was isolated from a human donor who was either an allogeneic HSCT recipient or a stem cell or donor lymphocyte infusion donor (not recorded which). It is not recorded whose cells these are; they may come from a transplant donor. Sequenced material: blood, either unsorted or a sorted T cell fraction (not recorded which). Here the CDR3 reads CASSASGQVSGANVLTF. The CDR3 DNA reads as TGTGCCAGCAGTGCCTCGGGACAAGTCTCTGGGGCCAACGTCCTGACTTTC.